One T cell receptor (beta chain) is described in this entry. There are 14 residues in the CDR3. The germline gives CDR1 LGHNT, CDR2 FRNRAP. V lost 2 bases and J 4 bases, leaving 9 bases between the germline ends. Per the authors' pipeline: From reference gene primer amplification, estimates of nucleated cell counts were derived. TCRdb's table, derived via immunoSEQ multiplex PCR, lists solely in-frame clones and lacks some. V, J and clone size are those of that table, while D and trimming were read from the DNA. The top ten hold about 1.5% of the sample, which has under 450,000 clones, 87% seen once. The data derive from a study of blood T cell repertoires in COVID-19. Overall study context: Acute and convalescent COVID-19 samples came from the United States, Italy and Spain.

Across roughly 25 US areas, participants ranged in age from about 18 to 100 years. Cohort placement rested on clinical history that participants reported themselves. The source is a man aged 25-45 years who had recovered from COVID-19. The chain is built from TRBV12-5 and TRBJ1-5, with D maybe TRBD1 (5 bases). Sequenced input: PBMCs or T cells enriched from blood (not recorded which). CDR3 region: CASGLPGLNQPQHF. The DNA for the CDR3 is TGTGCTAGTGGTTTGCCAGGGTTAAATCAGCCCCAGCATTTT.